Detailed here is one T cell receptor beta chain. Antigen: not known. The CDR3 runs to 14 residues. Germline values: CDR1 SGDLS, CDR2 YYNGEE. The V end lost 2 bases, the J end lost 0 bases, and 9 bases lay between the germline ends. This specimen belongs to a study of CD8 T cells in Susac syndrome. Notes on the study in general: The study recognized that the number of individuals in its TCR sequencing and HLA analysis was relatively small.

A quantity of about 0.5 to 1 ug RNA underwent reverse transcription using random hexamers. The authors amplified TCR beta CDR3 across 54 Vbeta and 13 Jbeta using immunoSEQ multiplex PCR. TCRdb redid the calling of the immunoSEQ multiplex PCR reads with MiXCR, one entry per CDR3 protein. The repertoire holds some 260,000 distinct CDR3 sequences, with just over 90% as singletons. Each multiple sclerosis control was a treatment-naive patient with relapsing-remitting disease that was either stable or active. TEMRA cells were FACS-enriched and CD8+ and CD4+ T cells negatively isolated. The J gene is TRBJ2-7, the V gene TRBV9, with D unresolved. Source material: CD4+ T cells from PBMCs. This receptor was taken from a human donor with multiple sclerosis. The CDR3 DNA sequence: TGTGCCAGCAGCGTTCTCCAAAGCTCCTACGAGCAGTACTTC. As protein: CASSVLQSSYEQYF.